What follows is one T cell receptor beta chain and its context. Its target is unknown. This table comes from immunoSEQ multiplex PCR, and its TCRdb copy is limited to in-frame clones, with some not included. The repertoire consists of 60,000 to 90,000 clones, with about 74% occurring once and the leading ten covering 27%. This entry belongs to a study of T cell responses to AZD1222 COVID-19 vaccine. General observations from the study: In a largely white British group with more females than males, clonal diversity was possibly underestimated. Rises in breadth and depth of Spike-specific TCRs came after two AZD1222 doses. Unmutated variant regions are reportedly the target of nearly half of TCRs that are spike-specific. The CD4 TCRs associated with vaccination extended across spike and predominated at 160-218 and 743-854.

Between the trimmed V and J ends, which lost 4 bases and 6 bases, there was a span of 19 bases. This CDR3 has 16 amino acids. Germline V gives CDR1 LGHDT, CDR2 YNNKEL (reference sequence). Sequencing used peripheral blood, obtained 28 days after the second dose of the MenACWY control vaccine. The chain has TRBV3-1 (or the pseudogene TRBV3-2) and TRBJ1-5; tentative D call: TRBD1 (5 bases). The source of this sequence is an adult who received the MenACWY meningococcal vaccine as a control. The DNA of the CDR3 is TGTGCCAGCAGCCCAAGACCGGGGCTGTCGGGTCAGCCCCAGCATTTT. Translating it yields CASSPRPGLSGQPQHF.